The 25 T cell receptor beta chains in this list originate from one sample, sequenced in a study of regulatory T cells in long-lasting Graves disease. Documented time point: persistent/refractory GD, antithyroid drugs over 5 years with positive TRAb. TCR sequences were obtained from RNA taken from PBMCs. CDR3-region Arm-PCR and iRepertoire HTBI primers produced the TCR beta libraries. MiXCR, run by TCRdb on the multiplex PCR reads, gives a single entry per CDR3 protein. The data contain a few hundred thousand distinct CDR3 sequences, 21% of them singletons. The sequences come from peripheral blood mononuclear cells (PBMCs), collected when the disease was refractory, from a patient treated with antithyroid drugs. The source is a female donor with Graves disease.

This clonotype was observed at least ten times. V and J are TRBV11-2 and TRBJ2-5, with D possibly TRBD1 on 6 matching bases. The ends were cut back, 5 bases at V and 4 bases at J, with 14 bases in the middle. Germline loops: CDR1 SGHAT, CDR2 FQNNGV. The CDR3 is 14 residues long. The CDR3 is CASSRSWGRETQYF. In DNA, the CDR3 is TGTGCCAGCAGCCGGTCCTGGGGGCGAGAGACCCAGTACTTC.

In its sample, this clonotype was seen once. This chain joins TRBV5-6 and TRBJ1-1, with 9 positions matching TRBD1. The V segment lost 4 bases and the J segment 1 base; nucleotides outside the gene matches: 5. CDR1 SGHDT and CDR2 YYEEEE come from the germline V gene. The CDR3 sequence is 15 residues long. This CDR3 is CASSDLDRGNTEAFF. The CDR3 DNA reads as TGTGCCAGCAGCGATTTGGACAGGGGGAACACTGAAGCTTTCTTT. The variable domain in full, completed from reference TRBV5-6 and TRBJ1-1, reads DAGVTQSPTHLIKTRGQQVTLRCSPKSGHDTVSWYQQALGQGPQFIFQYYEEEERQRGNFPDRFSGHQFPNYSSELNVNALLLGDSALYLCASSDLDRGNTEAFFGQGTRLTVV.

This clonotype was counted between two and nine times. The CDR3: CASRRLAGTTGELFF. CDR3 bases: TGTGCCAGCAGACGACTAGCGGGGACCACCGGGGAGCTGTTTTTT. The chain couples TRBV6-1 to TRBJ2-2; 11 nucleotides line up with TRBD2. Germline-derived CDR1 and CDR2 are MNHNS and SASEGT. Losses at the gene ends were 6 bases for V and 4 bases for J; bases not matched to a gene: 4. The CDR3 runs to 15 residues.

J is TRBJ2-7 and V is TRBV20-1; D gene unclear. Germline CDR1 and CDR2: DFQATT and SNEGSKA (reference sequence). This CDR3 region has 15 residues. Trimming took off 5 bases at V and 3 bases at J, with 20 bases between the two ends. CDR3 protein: CSALSSATSGYEQYF. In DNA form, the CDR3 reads TGCAGTGCTCTGTCCTCTGCTACGTCGGGCTACGAGCAGTACTTC.

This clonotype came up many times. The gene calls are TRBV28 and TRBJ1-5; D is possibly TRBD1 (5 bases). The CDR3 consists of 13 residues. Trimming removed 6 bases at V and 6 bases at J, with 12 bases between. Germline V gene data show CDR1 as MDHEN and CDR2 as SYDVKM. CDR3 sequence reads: CASSSGRGQPQHF. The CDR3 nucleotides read TGTGCCAGCAGCTCCGGGAGGGGTCAGCCCCAGCATTTT.

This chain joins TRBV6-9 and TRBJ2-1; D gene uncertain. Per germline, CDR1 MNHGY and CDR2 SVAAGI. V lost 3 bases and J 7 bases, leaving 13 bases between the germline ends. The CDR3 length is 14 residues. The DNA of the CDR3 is TGTGCCAGCAGTTACTCCTTATCCGGGAATGAGCAGTTCTTC. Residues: CASSYSLSGNEQFF.

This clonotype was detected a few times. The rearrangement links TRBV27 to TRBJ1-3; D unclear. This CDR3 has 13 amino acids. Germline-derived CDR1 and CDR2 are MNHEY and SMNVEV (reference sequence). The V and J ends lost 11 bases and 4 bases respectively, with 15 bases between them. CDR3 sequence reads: CASARVNGNTIYF. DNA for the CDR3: TGTGCCTCGGCCCGGGTTAACGGAAACACCATATATTTT.

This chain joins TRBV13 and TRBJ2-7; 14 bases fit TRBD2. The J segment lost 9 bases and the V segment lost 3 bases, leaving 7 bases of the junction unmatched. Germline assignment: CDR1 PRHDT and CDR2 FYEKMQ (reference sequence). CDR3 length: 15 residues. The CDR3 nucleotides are TGTGCCAGCAGCTTGGGACTAGCGGGAGAAGGTACGCAGTACTTC. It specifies CASSLGLAGEGTQYF.

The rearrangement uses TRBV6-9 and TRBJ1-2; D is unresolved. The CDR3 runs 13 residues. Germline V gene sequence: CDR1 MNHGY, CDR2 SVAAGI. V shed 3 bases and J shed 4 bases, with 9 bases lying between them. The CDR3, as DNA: TGTGCCAGCAGTTACGGCACCTTCTATGGCTACACCTTC. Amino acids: CASSYGTFYGYTF.

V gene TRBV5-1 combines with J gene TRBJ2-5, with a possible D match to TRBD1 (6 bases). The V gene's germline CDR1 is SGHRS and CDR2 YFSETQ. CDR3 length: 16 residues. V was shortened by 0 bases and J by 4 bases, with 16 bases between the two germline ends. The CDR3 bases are TGCGCCAGCAGCTTGGATCTCCAGGGGATGCGAGAGACCCAGTACTTC. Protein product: CASSLDLQGMRETQYF.

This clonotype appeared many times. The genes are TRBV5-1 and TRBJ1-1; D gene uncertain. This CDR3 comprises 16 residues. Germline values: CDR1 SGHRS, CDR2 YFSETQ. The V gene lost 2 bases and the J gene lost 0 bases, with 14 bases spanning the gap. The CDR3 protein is CASSFTRRTMNTEAFF. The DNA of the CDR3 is TGCGCCAGCAGCTTTACACGGAGAACCATGAACACTGAAGCTTTCTTT.

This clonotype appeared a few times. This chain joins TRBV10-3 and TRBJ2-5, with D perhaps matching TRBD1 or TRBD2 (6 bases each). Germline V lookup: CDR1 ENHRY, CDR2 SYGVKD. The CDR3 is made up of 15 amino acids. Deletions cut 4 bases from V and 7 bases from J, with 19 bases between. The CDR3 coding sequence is TGTGCCATCAGTGCCACCTCAACAGGGAGGTTGACCCAGTACTTC. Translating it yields CAISATSTGRLTQYF.

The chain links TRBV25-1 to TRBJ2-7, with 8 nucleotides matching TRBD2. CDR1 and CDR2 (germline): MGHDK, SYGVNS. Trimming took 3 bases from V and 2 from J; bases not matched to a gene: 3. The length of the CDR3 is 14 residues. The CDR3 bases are TGTGCCAGCAGTGACCCGACTAGCGCCTACGAGCAGTACTTC. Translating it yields CASSDPTSAYEQYF.

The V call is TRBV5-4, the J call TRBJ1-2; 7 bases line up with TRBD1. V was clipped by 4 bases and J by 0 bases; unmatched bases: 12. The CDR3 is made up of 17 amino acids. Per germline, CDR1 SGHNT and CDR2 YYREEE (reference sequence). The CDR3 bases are TGTGCCAGCAGCCGAGAAGGGACAGCCGACCCTAACTATGGCTACACCTTC. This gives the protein CASSREGTADPNYGYTF.

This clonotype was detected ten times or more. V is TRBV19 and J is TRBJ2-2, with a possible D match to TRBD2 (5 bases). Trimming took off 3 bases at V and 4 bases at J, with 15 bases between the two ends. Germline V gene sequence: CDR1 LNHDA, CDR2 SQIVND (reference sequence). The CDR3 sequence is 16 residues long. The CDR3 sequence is CASSMIGSPFTGELFF. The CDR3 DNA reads TGTGCCAGTAGTATGATTGGGAGTCCCTTCACCGGGGAGCTGTTTTTT.

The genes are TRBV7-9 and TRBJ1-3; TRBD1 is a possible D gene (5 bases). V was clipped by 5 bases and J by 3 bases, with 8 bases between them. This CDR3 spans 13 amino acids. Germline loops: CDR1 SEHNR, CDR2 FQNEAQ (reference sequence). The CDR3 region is CASSQGVGNTIYF. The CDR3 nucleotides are TGTGCCAGCAGCCAGGGAGTTGGAAACACCATATATTTT.

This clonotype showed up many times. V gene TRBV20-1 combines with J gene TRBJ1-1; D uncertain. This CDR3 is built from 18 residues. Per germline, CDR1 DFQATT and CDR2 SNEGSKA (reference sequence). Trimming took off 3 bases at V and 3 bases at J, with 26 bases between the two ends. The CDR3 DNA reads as TGCAGTGCTAGTAGGATAGGAAAAGGGCTAAGGTTGGACACTGAAGCTTTCTTT. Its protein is CSASRIGKGLRLDTEAFF.

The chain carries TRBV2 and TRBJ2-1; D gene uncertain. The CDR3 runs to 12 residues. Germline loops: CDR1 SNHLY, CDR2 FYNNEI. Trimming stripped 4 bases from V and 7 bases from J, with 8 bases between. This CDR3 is CASSVNGNEQFF. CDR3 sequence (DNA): TGTGCCAGCAGTGTTAATGGGAATGAGCAGTTCTTC.

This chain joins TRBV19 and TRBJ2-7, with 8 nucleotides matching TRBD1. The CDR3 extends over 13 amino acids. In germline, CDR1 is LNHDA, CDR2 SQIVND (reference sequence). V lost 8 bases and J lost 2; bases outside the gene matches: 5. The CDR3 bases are TGTGCCAGTGGGACAGGAGTTACCTACGAGCAGTACTTC. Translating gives CASGTGVTYEQYF.

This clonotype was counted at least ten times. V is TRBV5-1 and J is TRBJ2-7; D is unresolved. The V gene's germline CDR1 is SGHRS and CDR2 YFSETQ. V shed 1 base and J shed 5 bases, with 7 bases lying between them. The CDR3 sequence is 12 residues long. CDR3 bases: TGCGCCAGCAGCTTGTGGGGTGACGAGCAGTACTTC. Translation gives CASSLWGDEQYF.

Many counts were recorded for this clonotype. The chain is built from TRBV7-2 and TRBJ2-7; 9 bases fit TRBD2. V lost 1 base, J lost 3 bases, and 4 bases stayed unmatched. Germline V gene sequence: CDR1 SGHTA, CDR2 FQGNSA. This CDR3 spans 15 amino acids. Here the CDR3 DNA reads TGTGCCAGCAGCTTAGGAAGCGGGAGGCTCTACGAGCAGTACTTC. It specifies CASSLGSGRLYEQYF. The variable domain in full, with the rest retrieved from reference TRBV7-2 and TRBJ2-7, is GAGVSQSPSNKVTEKGKDVELRCDPISGHTALYWYRQSLGQGLEFLIYFQGNSAPDKSGLPSDRFSAERTGGSVSTLTIQRTQQEDSAVYLCASSLGSGRLYEQYFGPGTRLTVT.

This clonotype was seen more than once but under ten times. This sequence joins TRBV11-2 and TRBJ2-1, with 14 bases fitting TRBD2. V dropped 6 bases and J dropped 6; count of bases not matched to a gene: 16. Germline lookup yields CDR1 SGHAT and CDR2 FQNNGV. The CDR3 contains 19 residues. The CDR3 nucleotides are TGTGCCAGCAGTTATCAGACTAGCGGGAGGGCCCGGGTTGGCAATGAGCAGTTCTTC. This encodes CASSYQTSGRARVGNEQFF.

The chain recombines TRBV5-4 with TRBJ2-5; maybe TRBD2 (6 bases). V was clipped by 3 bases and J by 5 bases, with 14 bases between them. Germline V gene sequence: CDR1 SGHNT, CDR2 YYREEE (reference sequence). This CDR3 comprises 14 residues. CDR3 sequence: CASSSYGGVETQYF. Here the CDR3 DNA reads TGTGCCAGCAGCTCGTACGGGGGTGTGGAGACCCAGTACTTC.

CDR3 residues: CSARVPGGHQNSPLHF. The DNA of the CDR3 is TGCAGTGCTAGAGTTCCTGGGGGACACCAGAATTCACCCCTCCACTTT. The V gene is TRBV20-1, the J gene TRBJ1-6, with TRBD1 as a possible D gene (6 bases). The length of the CDR3 is 16 residues. The germline CDR1 and CDR2 sequences are DFQATT and SNEGSKA (reference sequence). The V end was cut by 1 base, the J end by 7 bases, with 17 bases between.

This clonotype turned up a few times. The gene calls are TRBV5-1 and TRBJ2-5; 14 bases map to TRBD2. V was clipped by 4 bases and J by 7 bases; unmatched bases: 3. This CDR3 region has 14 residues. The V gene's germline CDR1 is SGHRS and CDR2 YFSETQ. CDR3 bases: TGCGCCAGCAGCGAGGGACTAGCGGGAGTGACCCAGTACTTC. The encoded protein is CASSEGLAGVTQYF.